This TCR beta chain was sequenced for a study of long-term antiretroviral therapy in people with HIV. About the research overall: The 2015 recommendation for immediate ART came about a decade after the earliest samples.

Researchers report immunoSEQ v3.0 was run at survey level. In sequencing, about 35,000-50,000 T-cell genomes per sample were targeted. The method was immunoSEQ multiplex PCR; TCRdb's version includes in-frame clones alone and lacks a portion of them. The table lists about 33,000 clones, around 80% of them singletons, with roughly 7.2% in the top ten. The CDR3 has 15 residues. The V end was cut by 6 bases, the J end by 5 bases, with 17 bases between. CDR1 MNHEY and CDR2 SMNVEV come from the germline V gene (reference sequence). This specimen consisted of unsorted PBMCs, obtained 2 years after starting antiretroviral therapy. V is TRBV27 and J is TRBJ1-5, with a weak D call TRBD1 (6 bases). The TCR comes from a woman between 50 and 59 years old with HIV. CDR3 loop: CASRRTDGYYQPQHF. The DNA for the CDR3 is TGTGCCAGCAGGAGGACAGATGGGTATTATCAGCCCCAGCATTTT.